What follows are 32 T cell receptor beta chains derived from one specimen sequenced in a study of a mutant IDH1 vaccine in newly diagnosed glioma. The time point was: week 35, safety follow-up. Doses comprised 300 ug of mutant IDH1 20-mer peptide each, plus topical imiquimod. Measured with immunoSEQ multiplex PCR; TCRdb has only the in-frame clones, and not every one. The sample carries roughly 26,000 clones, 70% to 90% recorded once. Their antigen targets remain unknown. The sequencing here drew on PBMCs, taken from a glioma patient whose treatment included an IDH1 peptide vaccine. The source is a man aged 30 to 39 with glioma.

Here the CDR3 reads CASSSSGETQYF. The CDR3 bases are TGTGCCAGCAGTTCGAGCGGAGAGACCCAGTACTTC. This sequence joins TRBV6-5 and TRBJ2-5; maybe TRBD2 (5 bases). The V end was cut by 4 bases, the J end by 4 bases, with 7 bases between. Germline-derived CDR1 and CDR2 are MNHEY and SVGAGI. CDR3 length: 12 amino acids.

As DNA, the CDR3 is TGTGCCAGTAGTCCCGGACAGGGCCCCTACGAGCAGTACTTC. It codes for CASSPGQGPYEQYF. The chain links TRBV19 to TRBJ2-7, with TRBD1 matching over 8 bases. V dropped 5 bases and J dropped 2; count of bases not matched to a gene: 5. The CDR3 totals 14 residues. CDR1 and CDR2 (germline): LNHDA, SQIVND (reference sequence).

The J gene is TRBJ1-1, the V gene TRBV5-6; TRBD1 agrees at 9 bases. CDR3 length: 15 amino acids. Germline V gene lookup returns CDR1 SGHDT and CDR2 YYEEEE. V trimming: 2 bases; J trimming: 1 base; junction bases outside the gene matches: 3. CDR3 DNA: TGTGCCAGCAGCTTCGGGACAGGGCCGAACACTGAAGCTTTCTTT. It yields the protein CASSFGTGPNTEAFF.

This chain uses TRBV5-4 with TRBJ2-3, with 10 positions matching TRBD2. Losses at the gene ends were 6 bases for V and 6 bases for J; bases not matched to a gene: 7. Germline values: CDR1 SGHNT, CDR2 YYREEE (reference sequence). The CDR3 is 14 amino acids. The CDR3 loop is CASTLAGVPDTQYF. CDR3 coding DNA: TGTGCCAGCACTCTAGCGGGGGTACCCGATACGCAGTATTTT.

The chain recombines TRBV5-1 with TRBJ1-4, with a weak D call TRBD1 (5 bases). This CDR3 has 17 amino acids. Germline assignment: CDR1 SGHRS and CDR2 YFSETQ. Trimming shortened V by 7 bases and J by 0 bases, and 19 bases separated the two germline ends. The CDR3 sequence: CASSALGTTPTNEKLFF. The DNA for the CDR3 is TGCGCCAGCTCCGCCCTGGGGACGACTCCAACTAATGAAAAACTGTTTTTT.

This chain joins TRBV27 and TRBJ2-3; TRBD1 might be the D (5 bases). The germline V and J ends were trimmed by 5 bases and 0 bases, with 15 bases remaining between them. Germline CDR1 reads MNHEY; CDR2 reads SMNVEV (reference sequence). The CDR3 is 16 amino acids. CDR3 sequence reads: CASSITRQPSTDTQYF. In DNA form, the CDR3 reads TGTGCCAGCAGTATAACTCGACAGCCTAGCACAGATACGCAGTATTTT.

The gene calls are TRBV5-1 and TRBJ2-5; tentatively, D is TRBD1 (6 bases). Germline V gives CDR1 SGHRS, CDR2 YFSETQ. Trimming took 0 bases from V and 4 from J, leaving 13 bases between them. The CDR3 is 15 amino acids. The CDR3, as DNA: TGCGCCAGCAGCTTGGGACAGGCGGCTACAGAGACCCAGTACTTC. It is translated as CASSLGQAATETQYF.

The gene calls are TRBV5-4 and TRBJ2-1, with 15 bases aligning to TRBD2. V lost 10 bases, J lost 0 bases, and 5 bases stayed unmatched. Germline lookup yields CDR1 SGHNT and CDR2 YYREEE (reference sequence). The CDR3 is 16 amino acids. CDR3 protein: CAGTSGGPSSYNEQFF. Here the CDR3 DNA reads TGTGCCGGGACTAGCGGGGGGCCTAGCTCCTACAATGAGCAGTTCTTC.

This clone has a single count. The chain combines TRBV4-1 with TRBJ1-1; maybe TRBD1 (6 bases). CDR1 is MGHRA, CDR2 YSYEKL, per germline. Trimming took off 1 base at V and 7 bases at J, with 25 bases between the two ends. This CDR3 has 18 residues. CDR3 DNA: TGCGCCAGCAGCCAAGGAGTCTTTCGGACGGACAGATTCTATGAAGCTTTCTTT. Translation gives CASSQGVFRTDRFYEAFF.

The CDR3 DNA reads as TGTGCCAGTAGTAACTTAGCGGGGACCCTCTCCAATGAGCAGTTCTTC. This codes for CASSNLAGTLSNEQFF. The chain couples TRBV19 to TRBJ2-1; 8 positions match TRBD2. The CDR3 totals 16 residues. The V gene end was trimmed by 4 bases and the J gene end by 6 bases; junction bases not matched to a gene: 11. Looked up from germline, CDR1 is LNHDA and CDR2 is SQIVND (reference sequence).

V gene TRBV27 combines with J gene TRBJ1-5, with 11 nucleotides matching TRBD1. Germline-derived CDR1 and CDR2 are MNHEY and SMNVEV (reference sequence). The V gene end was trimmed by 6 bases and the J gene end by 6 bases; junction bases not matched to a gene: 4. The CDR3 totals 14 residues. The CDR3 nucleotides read TGTGCCAGCAGAGGACAGGGGGCTATTCAGCCCCAGCATTTT. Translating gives CASRGQGAIQPQHF.

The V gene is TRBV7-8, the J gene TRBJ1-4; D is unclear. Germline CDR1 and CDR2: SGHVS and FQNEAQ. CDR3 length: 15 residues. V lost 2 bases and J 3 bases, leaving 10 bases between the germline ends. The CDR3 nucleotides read TGTGCCAGCAGCTTATCGACTGTTCCTAATGAAAAACTGTTTTTT. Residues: CASSLSTVPNEKLFF.

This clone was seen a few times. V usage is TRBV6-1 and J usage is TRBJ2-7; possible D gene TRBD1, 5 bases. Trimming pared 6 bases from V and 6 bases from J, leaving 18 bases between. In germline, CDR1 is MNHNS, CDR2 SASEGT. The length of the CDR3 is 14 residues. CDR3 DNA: TGTGCCAGCAGCCTCGAGGCGGCAGGGCTCGAGCAGTACTTC. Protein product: CASSLEAAGLEQYF.

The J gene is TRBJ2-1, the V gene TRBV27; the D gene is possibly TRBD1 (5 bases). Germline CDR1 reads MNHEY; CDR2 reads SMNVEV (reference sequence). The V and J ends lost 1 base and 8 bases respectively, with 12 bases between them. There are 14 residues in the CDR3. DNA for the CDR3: TGTGCCAGCAGTTTATTAGGGGTGTTAGATGAGCAGTTCTTC. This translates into CASSLLGVLDEQFF.

This chain's CDR3 is CASSEYTGDTEAFF. For the CDR3, the DNA is TGCGCCAGCAGTGAGTATACAGGTGACACTGAAGCTTTCTTT. This chain links TRBV10-1 with TRBJ1-1; D may be TRBD1 (5 bases). The CDR3 covers 14 residues. Trimming took off 1 base at V and 3 bases at J, with 9 bases between the two ends. Germline CDR1 is WNHNN and CDR2 is SYGVQD (reference sequence).

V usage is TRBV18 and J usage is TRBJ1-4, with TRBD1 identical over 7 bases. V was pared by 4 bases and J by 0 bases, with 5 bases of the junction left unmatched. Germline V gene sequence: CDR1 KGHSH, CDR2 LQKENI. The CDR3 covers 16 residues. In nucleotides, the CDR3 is TGTGCCAGCTCACAGGACAGGATCCCAACTAATGAAAAACTGTTTTTT. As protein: CASSQDRIPTNEKLFF.

The CDR3 DNA sequence: TGTGCCAGCAGTTTAGGGCAGGGGGCGATCGAGACCCAGTACTTC. This encodes CASSLGQGAIETQYF. The chain recombines TRBV28 with TRBJ2-5, with 8 bases lining up with TRBD1. This CDR3 comprises 15 residues. The V gene end was trimmed by 2 bases and the J gene end by 5 bases; junction bases not matched to a gene: 7. The germline V gene encodes CDR1 MDHEN and CDR2 SYDVKM. The full variable domain, its missing parts supplied by reference TRBV28 and TRBJ2-5, is DVKVTQSSRYLVKRTGEKVFLECVQDMDHENMFWYRQDPGLGLRLIYFSYDVKMKEKGDIPEGYSVSREKKERFSLILESASTNQTSMYLCASSLGQGAIETQYFGPGTRLLVL.

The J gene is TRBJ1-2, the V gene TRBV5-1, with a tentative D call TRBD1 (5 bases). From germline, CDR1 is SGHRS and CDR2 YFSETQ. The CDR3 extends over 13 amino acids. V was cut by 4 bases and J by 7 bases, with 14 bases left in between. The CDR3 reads CASSQATEGGYTF. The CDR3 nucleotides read TGCGCCAGCAGCCAAGCGACAGAGGGTGGCTACACCTTC.

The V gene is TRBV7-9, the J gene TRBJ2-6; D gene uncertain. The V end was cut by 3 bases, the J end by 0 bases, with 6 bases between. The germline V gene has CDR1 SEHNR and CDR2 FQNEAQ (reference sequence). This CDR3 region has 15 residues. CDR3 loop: CASSFLSSGANVLTF. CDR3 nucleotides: TGTGCCAGCAGCTTTCTGAGCTCTGGGGCCAACGTCCTGACTTTC.

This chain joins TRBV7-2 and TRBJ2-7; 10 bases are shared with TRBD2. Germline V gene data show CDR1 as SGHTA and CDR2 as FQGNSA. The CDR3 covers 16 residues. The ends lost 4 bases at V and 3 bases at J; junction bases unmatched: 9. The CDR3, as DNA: TGTGCCAGCAGCTCCTTGACGGGACTAGCGAGCTACGAGCAGTACTTC. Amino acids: CASSSLTGLASYEQYF.

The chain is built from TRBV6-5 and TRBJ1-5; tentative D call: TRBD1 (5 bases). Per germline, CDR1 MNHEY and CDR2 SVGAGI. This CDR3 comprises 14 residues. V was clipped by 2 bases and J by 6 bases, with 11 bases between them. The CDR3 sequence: CASSYGQGGQPQHF. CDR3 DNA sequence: TGTGCCAGCAGTTACGGGCAGGGAGGTCAGCCCCAGCATTTT.

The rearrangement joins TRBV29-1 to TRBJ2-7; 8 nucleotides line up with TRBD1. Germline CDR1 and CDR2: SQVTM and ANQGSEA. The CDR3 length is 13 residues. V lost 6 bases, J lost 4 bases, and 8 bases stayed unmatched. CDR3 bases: TGCAGCGTATACTGGACAGGGACGTACGAGCAGTACTTC. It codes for CSVYWTGTYEQYF.

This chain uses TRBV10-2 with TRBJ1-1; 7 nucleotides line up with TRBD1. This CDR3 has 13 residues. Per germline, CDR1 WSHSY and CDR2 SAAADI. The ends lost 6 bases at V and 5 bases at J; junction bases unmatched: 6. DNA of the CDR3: TGCGCCAGCAGAACCTCAGGGGGAACTGAAGCTTTCTTT. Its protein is CASRTSGGTEAFF.

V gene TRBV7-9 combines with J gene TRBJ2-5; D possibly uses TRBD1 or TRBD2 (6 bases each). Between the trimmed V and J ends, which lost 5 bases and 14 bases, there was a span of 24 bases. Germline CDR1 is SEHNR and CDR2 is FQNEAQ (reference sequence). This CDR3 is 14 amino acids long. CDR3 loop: CASSTLRGVKRVYF. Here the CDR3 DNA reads TGTGCCAGCAGCACCCTGAGGGGGGTGAAAAGGGTTTACTTC.

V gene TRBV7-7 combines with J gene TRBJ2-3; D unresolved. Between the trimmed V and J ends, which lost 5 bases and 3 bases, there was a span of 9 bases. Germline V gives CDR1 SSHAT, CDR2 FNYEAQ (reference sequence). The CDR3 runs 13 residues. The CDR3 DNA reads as TGTGCCAGCAGCCCGGAGAATACAGATACGCAGTATTTT. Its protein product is CASSPENTDTQYF.

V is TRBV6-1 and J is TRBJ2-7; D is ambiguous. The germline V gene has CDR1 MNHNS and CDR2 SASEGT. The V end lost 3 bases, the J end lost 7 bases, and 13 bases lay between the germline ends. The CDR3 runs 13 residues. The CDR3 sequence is CASSDVWQVEQYF. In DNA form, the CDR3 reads TGTGCCAGCAGTGATGTCTGGCAGGTGGAGCAGTACTTC.

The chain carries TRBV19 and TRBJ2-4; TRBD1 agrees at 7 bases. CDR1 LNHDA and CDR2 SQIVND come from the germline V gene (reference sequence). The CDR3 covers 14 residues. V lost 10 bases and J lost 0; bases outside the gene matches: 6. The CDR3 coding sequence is TGTGCCATACGACAGGGAATAGCCAAAAACATTCAGTACTTC. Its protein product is CAIRQGIAKNIQYF.

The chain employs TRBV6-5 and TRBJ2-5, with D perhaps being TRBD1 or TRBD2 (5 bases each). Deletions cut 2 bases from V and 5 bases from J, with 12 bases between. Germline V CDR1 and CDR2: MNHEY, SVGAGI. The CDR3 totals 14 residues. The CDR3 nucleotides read TGTGCCAGCAGTTACGGGGGTCTACAGGAGACCCAGTACTTC. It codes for CASSYGGLQETQYF.

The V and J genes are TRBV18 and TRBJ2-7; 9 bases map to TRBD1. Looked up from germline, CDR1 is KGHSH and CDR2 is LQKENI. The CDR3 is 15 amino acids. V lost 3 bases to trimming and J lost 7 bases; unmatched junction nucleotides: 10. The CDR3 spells CASSPRDRVSPEQYF. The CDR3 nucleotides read TGTGCCAGCTCACCGCGGGACAGGGTATCCCCTGAGCAGTACTTC.

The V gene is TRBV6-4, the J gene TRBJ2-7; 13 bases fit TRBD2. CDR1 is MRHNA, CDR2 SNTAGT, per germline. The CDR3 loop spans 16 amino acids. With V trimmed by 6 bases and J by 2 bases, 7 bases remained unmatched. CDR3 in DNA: TGTGCCAGCAGCTCGAGACTAGCGGGAGGAACCTACGAGCAGTACTTC. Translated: CASSSRLAGGTYEQYF.

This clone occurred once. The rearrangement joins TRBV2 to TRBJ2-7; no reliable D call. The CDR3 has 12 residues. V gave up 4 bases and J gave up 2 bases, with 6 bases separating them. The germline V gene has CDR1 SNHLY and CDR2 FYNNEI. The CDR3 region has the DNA TGTGCCAGCAGTGCACAAGCCTACGAGCAGTACTTC. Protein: CASSAQAYEQYF.

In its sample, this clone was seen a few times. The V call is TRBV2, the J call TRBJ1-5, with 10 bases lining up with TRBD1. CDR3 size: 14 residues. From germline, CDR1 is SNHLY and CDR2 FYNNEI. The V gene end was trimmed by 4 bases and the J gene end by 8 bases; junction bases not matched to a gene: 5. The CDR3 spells CASSAGQGEKPQHF. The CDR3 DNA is TGTGCCAGCAGTGCCGGACAGGGGGAAAAGCCCCAGCATTTT.